This entry concerns a single T cell receptor beta chain. Its antigen is not known. This sample is part of a study of T cell repertoires in cytomegalovirus infection. Overall study: CMV infection together with matching HLA type was indicated by public TCR beta signatures.

Study findings and constraints: Ex vivo, HLA-C-restricted CMV-specific TCR beta clonotypes prevailed over the rest of the response. Public TCR beta family frequency separated CMV-and-HLA carriers, including in an independent cohort.

Germline assignment: CDR1 SGHDT and CDR2 YYEEEE. V lost 0 bases to trimming and J lost 0 bases, with 7 bases between them. The CDR3 spans 15 residues. In TCRdb, the reads were re-called with MiXCR into one record per CDR3 protein. In the table there are 740,000 or so distinct CDR3 sequences, roughly 35% of which are singletons. The sequence was collected from a human donor in good health (CMV status not recorded). Some clones in this sample may be carry-over from other donors' samples. Sequencing was performed on PBMCs. The rearrangement joins TRBV5-6 to TRBJ1-5, with D uncertain. CDR3 residues: CASSLEHDSNQPQHF. For the CDR3, the DNA is TGTGCCAGCAGCTTGGAGCATGATAGCAATCAGCCCCAGCATTTT. Using reference TRBV5-6 and TRBJ1-5 for the parts outside the CDR3, the full variable domain is DAGVTQSPTHLIKTRGQQVTLRCSPKSGHDTVSWYQQALGQGPQFIFQYYEEEERQRGNFPDRFSGHQFPNYSSELNVNALLLGDSALYLCASSLEHDSNQPQHFGDGTRLSIL.